The 18 T cell receptor beta chains below all came from one sample that was sequenced in a study of type 1 regulatory T cells. Their antigens remain unidentified. One entry per CDR3 protein results from TCRdb running MiXCR on the reads. This table has about 42,000 distinct CDR3 sequences, 9.5% to 15% appearing once. The specimen was cultured non-Tr1 T cells, either the whole culture or a sorted T cell fraction (not recorded which). The receptors were sampled from a human donor in good health.

This clonotype was counted ten times or more. J is TRBJ2-2 and V is TRBV7-9; 12 bases match TRBD2. V trimming: 3 bases; J trimming: 5 bases; junction bases outside the gene matches: 4. CDR3 length equals 16 residues. Germline CDR1 and CDR2: SEHNR and FQNEAQ (reference sequence). DNA for the CDR3: TGTGCCAGCAGCTTCACCGGGACTAGCGGGACCGGGGAGCTGTTTTTT. Its translation: CASSFTGTSGTGELFF.

This clonotype was seen more than once but under ten times. The chain recombines TRBV15 with TRBJ1-3, with D possibly TRBD1 on 5 matching bases. Trimming cost V 0 bases and J 0 bases, with 12 bases left between them. This CDR3 spans 17 amino acids. Germline V gene sequence: CDR1 LNHNV, CDR2 YYDKDF (reference sequence). The chain's CDR3 is CATSRDLDSPSGNTIYF. CDR3 in DNA: TGTGCCACCAGCAGAGACCTAGACAGTCCCTCTGGAAACACCATATATTTT.

The rearrangement links TRBV20-1 to TRBJ2-7; 8 nucleotides agree with TRBD2. The CDR3 has 15 residues. The V gene's germline CDR1 is DFQATT and CDR2 SNEGSKA (reference sequence). V lost 6 bases and J lost 7; bases outside the gene matches: 17. CDR3 DNA: TGCAGTGCCCCCCTCCTAACGGGAGGGCCGAGTGAGCAGTACTTC. Amino acids: CSAPLLTGGPSEQYF.

This clonotype has more than one count but fewer than ten. The V gene is TRBV5-6, the J gene TRBJ2-1, with TRBD2 matching over 12 bases. The CDR3 contains 18 residues. The germline CDR1 and CDR2 sequences are SGHDT and YYEEEE. Trimming cost V 4 bases and J 4 bases; bases outside gene matches: 12. In DNA, the CDR3 is TGTGCCAGCAGCATACCTCGAGGACTAGCGGGGATATACAATGAGCAGTTCTTC. This gives the protein CASSIPRGLAGIYNEQFF.

This clonotype was seen a few times. The rearrangement links TRBV11-2 to TRBJ2-3, with 8 bases fitting TRBD2. This CDR3 region has 14 residues. The junction had 12 bases not matched to a gene; V was cut back by 1 base and J by 15 bases. The germline gives CDR1 SGHAT, CDR2 FQNNGV. The CDR3 region is CASSLALAGGSPYF. CDR3 nucleotides: TGTGCCAGCAGCTTAGCTCTTGCGGGAGGTTCGCCTTATTTT.

This clonotype was detected many times. This chain joins TRBV5-1 and TRBJ2-7; D is perhaps TRBD1 (6 bases). This CDR3 has 11 residues. Germline CDR1 is SGHRS and CDR2 is YFSETQ. The germline V and J ends were trimmed by 5 bases and 7 bases, with 10 bases remaining between them. This CDR3 reads CASRQTGEQYF. Here the CDR3 DNA reads TGCGCCAGCAGGCAAACAGGGGAGCAGTACTTC. Full variable domain (remainder filled in from reference TRBV5-1 and TRBJ2-7): KAGVTQTPRYLIKTRGQQVTLSCSPISGHRSVSWYQQTPGQGLQFLFEYFSETQRNKGNFPGRFSGRQFSNSRSEMNVSTLELGDSALYLCASRQTGEQYFGPGTRLTVT.

At least ten counts were recorded for this clonotype. This chain connects TRBV15 to TRBJ1-4, with D possibly matching TRBD1 (6 bases). V dropped 0 bases and J dropped 5 bases, with 13 bases sitting between them. This CDR3 contains 16 residues. CDR1 is LNHNV, CDR2 YYDKDF, per germline (reference sequence). CDR3 in amino acids: CATSRDGGAANEKLFF. The DNA of the CDR3 is TGTGCCACCAGCAGAGATGGGGGGGCCGCCAATGAAAAACTGTTTTTT.

The chain recombines TRBV3-1 with TRBJ2-2; 10 nucleotides line up with TRBD1. The V gene end was trimmed by 4 bases and the J gene end by 6 bases; junction bases not matched to a gene: 5. Germline CDR1 reads LGHDT; CDR2 reads YNNKEL (reference sequence). The CDR3 sequence is 15 residues long. The CDR3 bases are TGTGCCAGCAGCCTCCGGGACAGGGGACCCGGGGAGCTGTTTTTT. Encoded protein: CASSLRDRGPGELFF.

This clonotype showed up just a few times. V and J are TRBV6-1 and TRBJ1-1, with TRBD1 matching 8 bases. Per the germline V gene, CDR1 is MNHNS and CDR2 is SASEGT. This CDR3 region has 14 residues. V lost 6 bases to trimming and J lost 5 bases; unmatched junction nucleotides: 8. The DNA for the CDR3 is TGTGCCAGCAGCCTGACAGGGGATGGAACTGAAGCTTTCTTT. Its protein product is CASSLTGDGTEAFF.

This clonotype was seen many times. This chain joins TRBV5-1 and TRBJ2-5; 7 positions match TRBD1. Trimming cost V 4 bases and J 1 base; bases outside gene matches: 7. The CDR3 loop spans 15 amino acids. CDR1 and CDR2 (germline): SGHRS, YFSETQ. The CDR3 nucleotides are TGCGCCAGCAGCGAGACTGGACAGGTCCAAGAGACCCAGTACTTC. It encodes CASSETGQVQETQYF.

The chain employs TRBV20-1 and TRBJ2-2; D not resolved. CDR1 is DFQATT, CDR2 SNEGSKA, per germline (reference sequence). V lost 4 bases and J lost 1, with 13 bases in between. The CDR3 covers 15 residues. The CDR3 nucleotides read TGCAGTGCTACTAGAGGCACCCTGAACACCGGGGAGCTGTTTTTT. It translates to CSATRGTLNTGELFF.

In this sample, this clonotype turned up a few times. This chain connects TRBV7-2 to TRBJ1-1; no clear D gene. The germline V gene encodes CDR1 SGHTA and CDR2 FQGNSA. The CDR3 runs to 13 residues. Trimming pared 6 bases from V and 11 bases from J, leaving 19 bases between. CDR3 protein: CASSPNFGQGAFF. As DNA, the CDR3 is TGTGCCAGCAGTCCCAACTTTGGGCAAGGGGCTTTCTTT.

This chain links TRBV7-2 with TRBJ2-5; no clear D gene. The V end was cut by 1 base, the J end by 1 base, with 13 bases between. CDR1 is SGHTA, CDR2 FQGNSA, per germline. This CDR3 is 16 amino acids long. CDR3 residues: CASSLDVLRSQETQYF. The CDR3 DNA is TGTGCCAGCAGCTTAGACGTTTTGAGGTCCCAAGAGACCCAGTACTTC.

This clonotype was seen more than once but under ten times. V gene TRBV4-2 combines with J gene TRBJ2-7; TRBD2 is a possible D gene (5 bases). Trimming stripped 2 bases from V and 7 bases from J, with 18 bases between. The CDR3 runs to 15 residues. Germline loops: CDR1 LGHNA, CDR2 YNFKEQ. The CDR3 DNA reads as TGTGCCAGCAGCCAACAACAGTGGAGGCTGCAAGAGCAGTACTTC. Protein product: CASSQQQWRLQEQYF.

This clonotype turned up a few times. The chain combines TRBV3-1 with TRBJ1-4; 9 positions match TRBD1. With V trimmed by 3 bases and J by 5 bases, 7 bases remained unmatched. This CDR3 comprises 16 residues. Germline CDR1 and CDR2: LGHDT and YNNKEL (reference sequence). The CDR3 sequence: CASSHGTGTGNEKLFF. As DNA, the CDR3 is TGTGCCAGCAGCCACGGGACAGGGACCGGGAATGAAAAACTGTTTTTT.

The V and J genes are TRBV25-1 and TRBJ2-5; D not resolved. Germline values: CDR1 MGHDK, CDR2 SYGVNS. Trimming shortened V by 5 bases and J by 0 bases, and 1 base separated the two germline ends. The CDR3 sequence is 11 residues long. In nucleotides, the CDR3 is TGTGCCAGCAGTAACCAAGAGACCCAGTACTTC. Its translation: CASSNQETQYF.

Only a few counts were recorded for this clonotype. The genes are TRBV29-1 and TRBJ1-1; the D gene is possibly TRBD1 (5 bases). In germline, CDR1 is SQVTM, CDR2 ANQGSEA. V dropped 7 bases and J dropped 1 base, with 16 bases sitting between them. This CDR3 is 14 amino acids long. DNA of the CDR3: TGCAGCGGAGGCGCGGGTAGGGGGAACACTGAAGCTTTCTTT. Its protein is CSGGAGRGNTEAFF.

This clonotype was found a few times. The chain links TRBV12-3 or TRBV12-4 to TRBJ1-2, with D unresolved. Trimming shortened V by 1 base and J by 3 bases, and 6 bases separated the two germline ends. This CDR3 is built from 13 residues. In nucleotides, the CDR3 is TGTGCCAGCAGTTTAGGGGCCTACTATGGCTACACCTTC. Translated: CASSLGAYYGYTF.